The clone carrying this T cell receptor (beta chain) came up a few times. Its antigen remains unidentified. A much larger clone differs from this one at a single base, so this may be a read error. This record comes from a study of prognosis after radiotherapy for stage I lung cancer. Study in general: From early 2018 through January 2019, patients with stage I non-small cell lung cancer were enrolled. The study included under 15 patients with newly diagnosed primary stage I lung tumors and several with oligometastatic NSCLC after surgical resection of the primary tumor. The 13 male and more than five female patients were aged about 50 to 85, median around 74 years.

General study findings and limits: After stereotactic body radiation therapy, unique TCR clone counts dropped from a median of 10,088 to 6,861.

Amplification of the TCR beta CDR3 (from genomic DNA) was done by two-round multiplex PCR. Primers targeting each individual TRBV and TRBJ gene were applied in first-round PCR. TCRdb called the multiplex PCR reads again in MiXCR, with one record for every CDR3 protein. Of under 25,000 distinct CDR3 sequences in the sample, roughly 53% were seen once. The CDR3 extends over 15 amino acids. Germline CDR1 reads MDHEN; CDR2 reads SYDVKM. Sequenced material: PBMCs, taken before or after stereotactic body radiation therapy (not recorded which). The receptor's source is a donor at least 50 years old with non-small cell lung cancer. This sequence joins TRBV28 and TRBJ2-5; 10 bases are a match to TRBD1. Here the CDR3 DNA reads TGTGCCAGCAGTGGACAGGGGGGGGCCCAAGAGACCCAGTGCTTC. Translating gives CASSGQGGAQETQCF.